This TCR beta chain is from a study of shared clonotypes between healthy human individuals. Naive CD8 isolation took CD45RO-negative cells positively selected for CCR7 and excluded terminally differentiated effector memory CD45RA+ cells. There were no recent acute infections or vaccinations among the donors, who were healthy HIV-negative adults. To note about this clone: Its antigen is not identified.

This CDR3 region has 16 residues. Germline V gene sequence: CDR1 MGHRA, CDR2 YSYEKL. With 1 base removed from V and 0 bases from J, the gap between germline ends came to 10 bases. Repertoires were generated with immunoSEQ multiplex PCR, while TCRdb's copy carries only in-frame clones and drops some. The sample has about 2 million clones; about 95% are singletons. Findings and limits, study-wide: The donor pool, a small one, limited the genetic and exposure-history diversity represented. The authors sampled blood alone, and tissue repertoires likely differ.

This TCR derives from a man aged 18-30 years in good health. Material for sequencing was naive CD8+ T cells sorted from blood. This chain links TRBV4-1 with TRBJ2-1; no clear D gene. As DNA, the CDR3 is TGCGCCAGCAGCCAAGCAAGTTACAGCTCCTACAATGAGCAGTTCTTC. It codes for CASSQASYSSYNEQFF.